These 29 T cell receptor beta chains came from one sample sequenced in a study of shared T cell receptors in the human thymus. TCRdb's table, derived via immunoSEQ multiplex PCR, lists solely in-frame clones and lacks some. The sample consists of about 660,000 clones, more than 75% of them appearing once. These data were also reused for a study on human thymus T cells.

Sequencing was done on a sample of thymocytes. These receptors were collected from a boy younger than two with a congenital heart defect.

The gene calls are TRBV11-3 and TRBJ2-2; weak D call: TRBD1 (6 bases). The germline V gene encodes CDR1 SGHNT and CDR2 YENEEA. The CDR3 is 16 residues long. V lost 4 bases to trimming and J lost 1 base, with 13 bases between them. CDR3 sequence reads: CASSSRQDMNTGELFF. For the CDR3, the DNA is TGTGCCAGCAGCTCAAGACAGGACATGAACACCGGGGAGCTGTTTTTT.

The rearrangement links TRBV6-5 to TRBJ1-2; D is unclear. Germline V CDR1 and CDR2: MNHEY, SVGAGI. This CDR3 has 15 residues. V gave up 6 bases and J gave up 8 bases, with 22 bases separating them. The CDR3 DNA sequence: TGTGCCAGCAGCCTCTCCCTCTGGGAGCCTCGGGGCTACACCTTC. It translates to CASSLSLWEPRGYTF.

V is TRBV6-1 and J is TRBJ2-3; 8 positions agree with TRBD1. With 2 bases clipped from V and 2 bases from J, the junction kept 3 bases outside the gene matches. This CDR3 spans 15 amino acids. Germline V gene data show CDR1 as MNHNS and CDR2 as SASEGT. This chain's CDR3 is CASSEQGASTDTQYF. For the CDR3, the DNA is TGTGCCAGCAGTGAACAGGGGGCGTCCACAGATACGCAGTATTTT.

This chain joins TRBV4-2 and TRBJ1-4; 12 bases line up with TRBD1. Germline assignment: CDR1 LGHNA and CDR2 YNFKEQ. This CDR3 spans 21 amino acids. The J segment lost 4 bases and the V segment lost 2 bases, leaving 17 bases of the junction unmatched. DNA of the CDR3: TGTGCCAGCAGCCAAACCCAGGCCGGGACAGGGGGCCCCCCCTTTAATGAAAAACTGTTTTTT. Encoded protein: CASSQTQAGTGGPPFNEKLFF.

The chain recombines TRBV5-1 with TRBJ2-3; the match to TRBD1 covers 7 bases. The CDR3 is 20 residues long. CDR1 is SGHRS and CDR2 is YFSETQ in the germline V gene. Germline trimming cut 4 bases from V and 6 bases from J; bases unmatched to any gene: 26. CDR3 DNA: TGCGCCAGCAGCCCACATGACAGGGCCGATACCCTAGACTCATATGATACGCAGTATTTT. Protein product: CASSPHDRADTLDSYDTQYF.

The CDR3 loop reads CASSLIYDTGELFF. CDR3 coding DNA: TGTGCCAGCAGTTTAATCTACGACACCGGGGAGCTGTTTTTT. The chain recombines TRBV27 with TRBJ2-2; D not resolved. CDR1 and CDR2 from the germline V gene are MNHEY and SMNVEV (reference sequence). This CDR3 has 14 amino acids. V was clipped by 2 bases and J by 3 bases, with 7 bases between them.

V usage is TRBV5-1 and J usage is TRBJ2-3; D might be TRBD2 (5 bases). Per the germline V gene, CDR1 is SGHRS and CDR2 is YFSETQ. The CDR3 is 15 amino acids. Trimming removed 1 base from V and 2 bases from J, with 11 bases in between. As DNA, the CDR3 is TGCGCCAGCAGCTTGACGGACTTGACCACAGATACGCAGTATTTT. Translated: CASSLTDLTTDTQYF.

The rearrangement links TRBV7-6 to TRBJ2-1, with TRBD2 matching over 9 bases. The J segment lost 6 bases and the V segment lost 6 bases, leaving 12 bases of the junction unmatched. CDR3 length: 16 residues. Germline CDR1 SGHVS, CDR2 FNYEAQ. CDR3 region: CASSFSGRGRCNEQFF. CDR3 coding DNA: TGTGCCAGCAGTTTTAGCGGGAGAGGACGGTGCAATGAGCAGTTCTTC.

This chain connects TRBV29-1 to TRBJ2-5; D is unresolved. The germline CDR1 and CDR2 sequences are SQVTM and ANQGSEA. The CDR3 sequence is 12 residues long. The V end lost 5 bases, the J end lost 2 bases, and 9 bases lay between the germline ends. As DNA, the CDR3 is TGCAGCGTTAGTGGGCCTCAAGAGACCCAGTACTTC. Amino acids: CSVSGPQETQYF.

The chain combines TRBV19 with TRBJ1-2; 10 bases map to TRBD1. Losses at the gene ends were 7 bases for V and 4 bases for J; bases not matched to a gene: 9. The CDR3 sequence is 15 residues long. Germline CDR1 and CDR2: LNHDA and SQIVND (reference sequence). The CDR3 bases are TGTGCCAGTACCATGCCGGGACAGGGGATCTATGGCTACACCTTC. As protein: CASTMPGQGIYGYTF.

Comment on this clone: One end of the junction fails to match germline, which may point to a read error. This chain links TRBV6-1 with TRBJ2-1; the match to TRBD2 covers 8 bases. The CDR3 runs 15 residues. Looked up from germline, CDR1 is MNHNS and CDR2 is SASEGT. CDR3 sequence reads: CASSQAGASYNEQFF. The CDR3 DNA reads as TGTGCCAGCAGTCAAGCGGGAGCCTCCTACAATGAGCAGTTCTTC.

This chain joins TRBV4-1 and TRBJ2-7; D is uncertain. The CDR3 consists of 14 residues. V was trimmed by 0 bases and J by 3 bases, leaving 9 bases between them. CDR1 and CDR2 (germline): MGHRA, YSYEKL. The CDR3: CASSQEATVYEQYF. CDR3 bases: TGCGCCAGCAGCCAAGAGGCGACTGTCTACGAGCAGTACTTC.

The genes are TRBV15 and TRBJ2-2, with D maybe TRBD2 (6 bases). The CDR3 covers 15 residues. The germline CDR1 and CDR2 sequences are LNHNV and YYDKDF (reference sequence). The V end was cut by 6 bases, the J end by 3 bases, with 14 bases between. The DNA for the CDR3 is TGTGCCACCAGACTTGATGGGGACTACACCGGGGAGCTGTTTTTT. Translating it yields CATRLDGDYTGELFF.

The gene calls are TRBV6-1 and TRBJ1-4, with D possibly being TRBD1 (5 bases). This CDR3 is built from 18 residues. The germline gives CDR1 MNHNS, CDR2 SASEGT. The V and J ends lost 3 bases and 2 bases respectively, with 19 bases between them. In nucleotides, the CDR3 is TGTGCCAGCAGTGATATTAGCAGGGAAGGATCGACTAATGAAAAACTGTTTTTT. It is translated as CASSDISREGSTNEKLFF.

The V gene is TRBV2, the J gene TRBJ1-2, with 11 nucleotides matching TRBD1. The V gene end was trimmed by 8 bases and the J gene end by 6 bases; junction bases not matched to a gene: 5. The V gene's germline CDR1 is SNHLY and CDR2 FYNNEI. CDR3 length equals 13 residues. The CDR3 region is CASLRDRGNGYTF. Here the CDR3 DNA reads TGTGCCAGCCTTCGGGACAGGGGGAATGGCTACACCTTC.

CDR3 coding DNA: TGTGCCAGCACGGGACAGGGAAAATTCTACGAGCAGTACTTC. It codes for CASTGQGKFYEQYF. V is TRBV6-6 and J is TRBJ2-7, with 9 bases aligning to TRBD1. After removal of 7 bases from V and 3 bases from J, the junction contained 7 bases not matched to a gene. The CDR3 has 14 residues. Germline CDR1 MNHNY, CDR2 SVGAGI (reference sequence).

V is TRBV7-2 and J is TRBJ1-2; 11 bases agree with TRBD1. CDR3 length: 12 residues. J lost 13 bases, V lost 1 base, and 2 bases had no gene match. The germline gives CDR1 SGHTA, CDR2 FQGNSA. This chain's CDR3 is CASSLGTGGPTF. The CDR3 DNA reads TGTGCCAGCAGCTTAGGGACAGGGGGCCCCACCTTC.

The chain has TRBV28 and TRBJ1-1; D unclear. The germline gives CDR1 MDHEN, CDR2 SYDVKM. V shed 2 bases and J shed 3 bases, with 13 bases lying between them. CDR3 length equals 15 residues. DNA of the CDR3: TGTGCCAGCAGTTTACGAGTGCATTACCACACTGAAGCTTTCTTT. This translates into CASSLRVHYHTEAFF. Full variable domain (remainder filled in from reference TRBV28 and TRBJ1-1): DVKVTQSSRYLVKRTGEKVFLECVQDMDHENMFWYRQDPGLGLRLIYFSYDVKMKEKGDIPEGYSVSREKKERFSLILESASTNQTSMYLCASSLRVHYHTEAFFGQGTRLTVV.

This clone is a singleton in its sample. This chain connects TRBV7-2 to TRBJ1-1; 7 nucleotides match TRBD1. V lost 1 base to trimming and J lost 1 base; unmatched junction nucleotides: 6. This CDR3 has 16 residues. Germline V lookup: CDR1 SGHTA, CDR2 FQGNSA. CDR3 amino acids: CASSLGRDSKNTEAFF. In nucleotides, the CDR3 is TGTGCCAGCAGCTTAGGGAGGGACAGTAAGAACACTGAAGCTTTCTTT.

This chain joins TRBV6-4 and TRBJ2-1; D remains unclear. Germline V lookup: CDR1 MRHNA, CDR2 SNTAGT. Trimming left V 6 bases short and J 4 bases short, with 10 bases between. The CDR3 is made up of 13 amino acids. This CDR3 reads CASSHTLYNEQFF. CDR3 coding DNA: TGTGCCAGCAGCCATACCCTATACAATGAGCAGTTCTTC.

The CDR3 coding sequence is TGTGCCAGCAACAAACAGGGGGCTAATGGCTACACCTTC. As protein: CASNKQGANGYTF. The gene calls are TRBV2 and TRBJ1-2, with TRBD1 identical over 9 bases. Germline V lookup: CDR1 SNHLY, CDR2 FYNNEI. J lost 6 bases, V lost 7 bases, and 6 bases had no gene match. The CDR3 runs 13 residues.

This sequence joins TRBV9 and TRBJ1-1; D gene ambiguous. The V end was cut by 5 bases, the J end by 0 bases, with 14 bases between. The CDR3 sequence is 15 residues long. Looked up from germline, CDR1 is SGDLS and CDR2 is YYNGEE. The CDR3 is CASRRGRGLNTEAFF. The CDR3 nucleotides are TGTGCCAGCAGGCGGGGAAGAGGGCTGAACACTGAAGCTTTCTTT.

The chain recombines TRBV7-9 with TRBJ2-5; D remains ambiguous. The germline CDR1 and CDR2 sequences are SEHNR and FQNEAQ (reference sequence). This CDR3 is built from 16 residues. Trimming removed 4 bases from V and 3 bases from J, with 18 bases in between. This CDR3 reads CASSSERATAKETQYF. In DNA form, the CDR3 reads TGTGCCAGCAGCTCCGAGAGAGCAACAGCTAAAGAGACCCAGTACTTC.

The CDR3 sequence: CASSLPGQGAPYTF. In DNA form, the CDR3 reads TGTGCCAGCAGTCTCCCCGGACAGGGGGCTCCCTACACCTTC. The chain links TRBV13 to TRBJ1-2; 11 positions match TRBD1. The V gene's germline CDR1 is PRHDT and CDR2 FYEKMQ (reference sequence). V trimming: 6 bases; J trimming: 10 bases; junction bases outside the gene matches: 10. This CDR3 spans 14 amino acids.

This sequence joins TRBV11-1 and TRBJ2-7; D ambiguous. The germline gives CDR1 SGHAT, CDR2 FQDESV (reference sequence). The V end was cut by 0 bases, the J end by 4 bases, with 10 bases between. This CDR3 spans 14 amino acids. The CDR3 DNA sequence: TGTGCCAGCAGCTTAGCGCTGAGAGATTACGAGCAGTACTTC. Protein sequence: CASSLALRDYEQYF.

V and J are TRBV11-2 and TRBJ1-2; TRBD1 agrees at 10 bases. Germline lookup yields CDR1 SGHAT and CDR2 FQNNGV. CDR3 length: 15 amino acids. V dropped 5 bases and J dropped 6; count of bases not matched to a gene: 9. The CDR3: CASSAERQGADGYTF. CDR3 nucleotide sequence: TGTGCCAGCAGCGCAGAGAGACAGGGGGCGGATGGCTACACCTTC. Full variable domain (outside the CDR3, taken from reference TRBV11-2 and TRBJ1-2): EAGVAQSPRYKIIEKRQSVAFWCNPISGHATLYWYQQILGQGPKLLIQFQNNGVVDDSQLPKDRFSAERLKGVDSTLKIQPAKLEDSAVYLCASSAERQGADGYTFGSGTRLTVV.

V and J are TRBV5-6 and TRBJ1-2; TRBD1 matches at 11 bases. The junction had 6 bases not matched to a gene; V was cut back by 4 bases and J by 4 bases. CDR3 length equals 15 residues. Germline V gives CDR1 SGHDT, CDR2 YYEEEE. CDR3 residues: CASSLWTGGTYGYTF. CDR3 nucleotide sequence: TGTGCCAGCAGCCTTTGGACAGGGGGCACCTATGGCTACACCTTC. Supplemented by reference TRBV5-6 and TRBJ1-2, the full variable domain reads DAGVTQSPTHLIKTRGQQVTLRCSPKSGHDTVSWYQQALGQGPQFIFQYYEEEERQRGNFPDRFSGHQFPNYSSELNVNALLLGDSALYLCASSLWTGGTYGYTFGSGTRLTVV.

This clone was seen once. The chain carries TRBV4-1 and TRBJ2-5, with TRBD2 matching over 11 bases. The CDR3 length is 20 residues. CDR1 is MGHRA and CDR2 is YSYEKL in the germline V gene. Trimming removed 2 bases from V and 5 bases from J; junction bases left unmatched: 19. The CDR3 protein is CASSQILGTSGGPVGETQYF. The DNA of the CDR3 is TGCGCCAGCAGCCAAATTCTTGGAACTAGCGGGGGACCGGTAGGCGAGACCCAGTACTTC.

The chain is built from TRBV7-6 and TRBJ1-4; TRBD1 matches 7 bases. Trimming removed 5 bases from V and 5 bases from J; junction bases left unmatched: 14. Germline CDR1 and CDR2: SGHVS and FNYEAQ. The CDR3 is 17 residues long. The CDR3 reads CASSRVDWDRTNEKLFF. CDR3 coding DNA: TGTGCCAGCAGCCGCGTAGACTGGGACAGAACGAATGAAAAACTGTTTTTT.